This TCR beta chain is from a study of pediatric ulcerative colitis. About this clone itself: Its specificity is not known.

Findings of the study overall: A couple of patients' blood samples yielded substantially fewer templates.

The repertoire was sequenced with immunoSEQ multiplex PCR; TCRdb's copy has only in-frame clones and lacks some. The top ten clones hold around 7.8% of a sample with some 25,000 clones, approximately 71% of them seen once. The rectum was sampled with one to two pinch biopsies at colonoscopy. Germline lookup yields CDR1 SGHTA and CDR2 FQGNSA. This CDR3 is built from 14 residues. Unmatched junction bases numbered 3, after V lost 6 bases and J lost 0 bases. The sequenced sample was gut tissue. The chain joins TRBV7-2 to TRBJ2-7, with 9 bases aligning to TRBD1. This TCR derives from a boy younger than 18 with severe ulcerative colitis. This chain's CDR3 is CASRQQGASYEQYF. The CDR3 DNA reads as TGTGCCAGCAGGCAACAGGGGGCCTCCTACGAGCAGTACTTC.